This T cell receptor (beta chain) was obtained from a study of technical replicates of blood from several donors. The protocol was immunoSEQ multiplex PCR, while the TCRdb copy is restricted to in-frame clones and leaves out a portion. The top ten hold 0.39% of the sample, which has tens of thousands of clones, more than 90% seen once. CDR3 length equals 15 residues. V lost 1 base to trimming and J lost 4 bases, with 8 bases between them. CDR1 and CDR2 from the germline V gene are SGHAT and FQNNGV. The TCR sequence derives from a human donor in good health. Some clones in this sample may be carry-over from other donors' samples. Sequencing was performed on T cells isolated from PBMCs. The rearrangement uses TRBV11-2 and TRBJ2-6; D not resolved. CDR3 region: CASSLAATGANVLTF. CDR3 in DNA: TGTGCCAGCAGCTTAGCAGCGACCGGGGCCAACGTCCTGACTTTC.